Listed below are T cell receptor beta chains from one sample, sequenced in a study of cytomegalovirus exposure and HLA in healthy donors. Measured with immunoSEQ multiplex PCR; TCRdb has only the in-frame clones, and not every one. Of tens of thousands of clones in the sample, roughly 80% were seen once. The material sequenced was PBMCs. Receptors were obtained from a man younger than 40 in good health and CMV-seronegative. Each CDR3 is given with its conserved first and last residue. D genes are given only for firm matches. Only part of the rows carry a size: once, few, many, or a class if the clone is expanded.

clone_size,j_call,v_call,d_call,cdr3_aa,cdr3_nt
NA,TRBJ1-2,TRBV7-6,NA,CASSSDSRIISDGYTF,TGTGCCAGCAGCTCGGACAGCAGAATAATTTCGGACGGCTACACCTTC
NA,TRBJ2-1,TRBV19,TRBD2,CASSIVASGRVYNEQFF,TGTGCCAGTAGTATAGTGGCTAGCGGGAGAGTCTACAATGAGCAGTTCTTC
NA,TRBJ2-5,TRBV7-9,NA,CASSLGDQGTQETQYF,TGTGCCAGCAGCCTAGGAGATCAGGGTACGCAAGAGACCCAGTACTTC
NA,TRBJ2-7,TRBV29-1,TRBD1,CSVDAGPGTGAEQYF,TGCAGCGTTGACGCGGGGCCCGGGACAGGGGCCGAGCAGTACTTC
NA,TRBJ1-6,TRBV5-8,NA,CASSFPELEDGYSPLHF,TGTGCCAGCAGCTTCCCCGAATTGGAGGATGGGTATTCACCCCTCCACTTT
NA,TRBJ2-1,TRBV29-1,TRBD2,CSVSPTSGRGGDEQFF,TGCAGCGTTTCCCCGACTAGCGGGAGAGGGGGAGATGAGCAGTTCTTC
once,TRBJ1-2,TRBV5-1,TRBD1,CASSLGSTGGRNYGYTF,TGCGCCAGCAGCTTGGGTTCGACAGGGGGAAGAAACTATGGCTACACCTTC
few,TRBJ1-2,TRBV5-6,NA,CASSLNSQYYTF,TGTGCCAGCAGCTTGAATTCCCAGTACTACACCTTC
few,TRBJ2-7,TRBV4-3,NA,CASSQSTAAPYEQYF,TGCGCCAGCAGCCAATCGACAGCAGCGCCCTACGAGCAGTACTTC
NA,TRBJ2-2,TRBV2,TRBD2,CASWEGPNTGELFF,TGTGCCAGCTGGGAGGGTCCGAACACCGGGGAGCTGTTTTTT
NA,TRBJ2-5,TRBV9,NA,CASSVAIGPQETQYF,TGTGCCAGCAGCGTAGCTATTGGGCCCCAAGAGACCCAGTACTTC
NA,TRBJ1-2,TRBV9,NA,CASSEITGLRGYTF,TGTGCCAGCAGCGAGATAACAGGGTTACGTGGCTACACCTTC
once,TRBJ2-5,TRBV7-2,TRBD1,CASSSGAGGSETQYF,TGTGCCAGCAGCTCAGGGGCAGGGGGCAGCGAGACCCAGTACTTC
NA,TRBJ2-1,TRBV19,NA,CASSGRGTDEQFF,TGTGCCAGTAGCGGGAGAGGTACAGATGAGCAGTTCTTC
NA,TRBJ2-1,TRBV11-2,NA,CASSSLDKGSAYNEQFF,TGTGCCAGCAGCTCCCTGGACAAAGGTTCTGCCTACAATGAGCAGTTCTTC
once,TRBJ2-7,TRBV29-1,NA,CSVPKDGRAYEQYF,TGCAGCGTCCCTAAGGATGGTCGGGCCTACGAGCAGTACTTC
NA,TRBJ2-2,TRBV6-6,NA,CASSYGGGQETGELFF,TGTGCCAGCAGTTACGGGGGGGGACAGGAGACCGGGGAGCTGTTTTTT
NA,TRBJ1-2,TRBV19,TRBD1,CASRPNTGQLYGYTF,TGTGCCAGTAGACCTAACACGGGACAGCTATATGGCTACACCTTC
NA,TRBJ1-3,TRBV10-3,NA,CAISVGASGNTIYF,TGTGCCATCAGTGTGGGGGCTTCTGGAAACACCATATATTTT
NA,TRBJ1-1,TRBV27,NA,CASSFGGLATEAFF,TGTGCCAGCAGTTTTGGGGGACTGGCCACTGAAGCTTTCTTT
NA,TRBJ2-7,TRBV12-5,NA,CASGLPTTNYEQYF,TGTGCTAGTGGTTTGCCTACCACCAACTACGAGCAGTACTTC
NA,TRBJ2-1,TRBV11-2,TRBD2,CASSLGLAGDREQFF,TGTGCCAGCAGCTTGGGACTAGCGGGAGATCGTGAGCAGTTCTTC
NA,TRBJ1-5,TRBV5-6,NA,CASSRDTVEPQHF,TGTGCCAGCAGCCGGGACACGGTGGAGCCCCAGCATTTT
NA,TRBJ1-1,TRBV4-3,NA,CASSQDLGGGRRTEAFF,TGCGCCAGCAGCCAAGATTTGGGAGGGGGTCGTAGGACTGAAGCTTTCTTT
NA,TRBJ2-5,TRBV18,TRBD2,CASSPRGGIYQETQYF,TGTGCCAGCTCACCACGCGGGGGGATATACCAAGAGACCCAGTACTTC
NA,TRBJ1-2,TRBV9,NA,CASSVGGANYGYTF,TGTGCCAGCAGCGTAGGAGGTGCCAACTATGGCTACACCTTC
NA,TRBJ1-1,TRBV6-5,NA,CAIEEGGGNTEAFF,TGTGCCATCGAGGAAGGAGGCGGGAACACTGAAGCTTTCTTT
few,TRBJ1-4,TRBV4-3,TRBD1,CASSQSRDRGGTNEKLFF,TGCGCCAGCAGCCAATCCCGGGACAGGGGTGGAACTAATGAAAAACTGTTTTTT
NA,TRBJ1-2,TRBV6-5,TRBD1,CASSYGIDRGYGYTF,TGTGCCAGCAGTTATGGGATCGACAGGGGCTATGGCTACACCTTC
NA,TRBJ2-3,TRBV4-3,NA,CASSQDGPGASTDTQYF,TGCGCCAGCAGCCAAGATGGGCCAGGGGCTAGCACAGATACGCAGTATTTT
NA,TRBJ1-6,TRBV7-9,NA,CASSLVREQKANSPLHF,TGTGCCAGCAGCTTAGTCAGAGAACAGAAGGCTAATTCACCCCTCCACTTT
once,TRBJ2-7,TRBV21-1,NA,CASKTRDRSNYEQYF,TGTGCCAGCAAAACCCGGGACAGGTCAAACTACGAGCAGTACTTC
NA,TRBJ1-2,TRBV13,TRBD1,CASSFRGPFYGYTF,TGTGCCAGCAGCTTCAGGGGGCCATTCTATGGCTACACCTTC
NA,TRBJ2-3,TRBV11-3,TRBD2,CASSYGAGVADTQYF,TGTGCCAGCAGCTACGGGGCGGGAGTCGCAGATACGCAGTATTTT
NA,TRBJ2-2,TRBV4-1,NA,CASSQGAGTGELFF,TGCGCCAGCAGCCAAGGGGCGGGCACCGGGGAGCTGTTTTTT
once,TRBJ2-6,TRBV5-4,TRBD1,CASSSRDRGSSGANVLTF,TGTGCCAGCAGCTCCCGGGACAGGGGGTCTTCTGGGGCCAACGTCCTGACTTTC
few,TRBJ1-4,TRBV29-1,NA,CSAHTGRDEKLFF,TGCAGCGCACATACAGGGAGGGATGAAAAACTGTTTTTT